This entry concerns a single T cell receptor (beta chain). These data originate in a study of blood T cell repertoires in COVID-19. Overall study context: From the United States, Italy and Spain came samples of acute and convalescent COVID-19.

The germline V gene encodes CDR1 MNHNS and CDR2 SASEGT. Trimming left V 0 bases short and J 2 bases short, with 8 bases between. This CDR3 has 14 residues. TCRdb's copy holds only in-frame clones and misses some; the assay was immunoSEQ multiplex PCR. The repertoire holds under 300,000 clones, with 82% as singletons. This TCR was sampled from a woman older than 75 with active or convalescent COVID-19. The chain employs TRBV6-1 and TRBJ2-7; D is undetermined. The sequencing input was peripheral blood. In nucleotides, the CDR3 is TGTGCCAGCAGTGAAGCCGACTTAACCTACGAGCAGTACTTC. Its protein is CASSEADLTYEQYF.